The rows below give T cell receptor beta chains drawn from one sample of a study of T cell therapy after organ transplantation. TCRdb keeps only in-frame clones here, not all; method: immunoSEQ multiplex PCR. The sample includes tens of thousands of clones, about 94% of them seen just once. Their cognate antigens are unknown. This material consisted of CD8+ T cells from blood, taken before autologous CMV-specific T cell therapy. The receptors shown here come from a human patient who had received a solid organ transplant and had CMV disease. Both conserved end residues are part of each CDR3. A D gene is named only where the DNA matches it firmly. Clone size is not always given. Where it is, it says once, few, many or a class for expanded clones.

clone size,V gene,D gene,J gene,CDR3 DNA,CDR3 protein
.,TRBV30,.,TRBJ2-1,TGTGCCTGGAGTGTTGGATCCAATGAGCAGTTCTTC,CAWSVGSNEQFF
.,TRBV30,.,TRBJ1-4,TGTGCCTGGAGTGGACTGGGGACATATGAAAAACTGTTTTTT,CAWSGLGTYEKLFF
few,TRBV6-5,TRBD1,TRBJ1-1,TGTGCCAGCAGTCCGGGGGAGGGGGCCTCTGAAGCTTTCTTT,CASSPGEGASEAFF
.,TRBV5-5,.,TRBJ2-7,TGTGCCAGCAGCTTGGATTTGTTCAGCTACGAGCAGTACTTC,CASSLDLFSYEQYF
.,TRBV27,TRBD1,TRBJ2-2,TGTGCCAGCAGTTTAAGTCAGGGGGCTAGCGGGGAGCTGTTTTTT,CASSLSQGASGELFF
.,TRBV11-3,TRBD1,TRBJ1-1,TGTGCCAGCAGCTTAGATCTAGTAGTAACAGGGGCGAACACTGAAGCTTTCTTT,CASSLDLVVTGANTEAFF
.,TRBV27,.,TRBJ2-2,TGTGCCAGCCCCCCCGGGGAGCTGTTTTTT,CASPPGELFF
.,TRBV5-6,.,TRBJ2-7,TGTGCCAGCAGCTTGGGTGGCGAGCAGTACTTC,CASSLGGEQYF
.,TRBV13,.,TRBJ2-7,TGTGCCAGCAGCTTAGCTATGAGCTCCTACGAGCAGTACTTC,CASSLAMSSYEQYF
.,TRBV6-4,.,TRBJ2-1,TGTGCCAGCAGCCTCGTGGGGGAATTAGGTGAGCAGTTCTTC,CASSLVGELGEQFF
.,TRBV7-6,TRBD1,TRBJ1-6,TGTGCCAGCAGCTCTTCACCGGGACAGTTTAATTCACCCCTCCACTTT,CASSSSPGQFNSPLHF
.,TRBV14,TRBD1,TRBJ2-7,TGTGCCAGCAGCCTATTTGACAGGGGCGGCGAGCAGTACTTC,CASSLFDRGGEQYF
.,TRBV18,TRBD1,TRBJ2-7,TGTGCCAGCTCACCCGACAGGGGTGAAGTTGATTGGTACGAGCAGTACTTC,CASSPDRGEVDWYEQYF
.,TRBV7-9,TRBD1,TRBJ1-6,TGTGCCAGCAGCTTAGCGGCACAGGGGTATAATTCACCCCTCCACTTT,CASSLAAQGYNSPLHF
.,TRBV9,TRBD1,TRBJ1-1,TGTGCCAGCAGCGCCGGGGACAGGTACACTGAAGCTTTCTTT,CASSAGDRYTEAFF
.,TRBV19,.,TRBJ2-7,TGTGCCAGTAGTATAGGTCTCAACTACGAGCAGTACTTC,CASSIGLNYEQYF
.,TRBV6-1,.,TRBJ1-6,TGTGCCAGCAGGGGACCCTCCATTCCCCTCCACTTT,CASRGPSIPLHF
.,TRBV4-3,TRBD2,TRBJ2-1,TGCGCCAGCAGCGTACAGGTTTCGGGTGGCGGGGGGCTGGAAAATGAGCAGTTCTTC,CASSVQVSGGGGLENEQFF
.,TRBV7-9,.,TRBJ1-1,TGTGCCAGCAGCGATGGGGGTTTTGGGAACACTGAAGCTTTCTTT,CASSDGGFGNTEAFF
.,TRBV15,.,TRBJ1-1,TGTGCCACCAGCAGAGGAACTCGAGAAGCCGAAATATTGACTGAAGCTTTCTTT,CATSRGTREAEILTEAFF
once,TRBV5-6,TRBD1,TRBJ2-7,TGTGCCAGCAGCTTAAGGACAGGGTCCTACGAGCAGTACTTC,CASSLRTGSYEQYF
.,TRBV19,.,TRBJ2-1,TGTGCCAGTAGTATTATGCCAGGGAATGAGCAGTTCTTC,CASSIMPGNEQFF
.,TRBV5-1,.,TRBJ2-1,TGCGCCAGCAGCTTGTTAAATGAGCAGTTCTTC,CASSLLNEQFF
.,TRBV9,TRBD1,TRBJ1-3,TGTGCCAGCAGCGTCACAGGGGGCCGTGGAAACACCATATATTTT,CASSVTGGRGNTIYF
.,TRBV5-1,.,TRBJ1-3,TGCGCCAGCAGGCCCGACACCCGCTCTGGAAACACCATATATTTT,CASRPDTRSGNTIYF
once,TRBV11-2,.,TRBJ2-2,TGTGCCAGCAGCTTGAGGGATTGGGCCGGGGAGCTGTTTTTT,CASSLRDWAGELFF
once,TRBV5-6,TRBD1,TRBJ1-2,TGTGCCAGCAGCTTTGGTACCGGGACAGCCCCCTCCGAGGATGGCTACACCTTC,CASSFGTGTAPSEDGYTF
.,TRBV29-1,TRBD1,TRBJ2-1,TGCAGCGTTGAAGATCTCCGGGACAGGGGTTACAATGAGCAGTTCTTC,CSVEDLRDRGYNEQFF
.,TRBV27,.,TRBJ1-1,TGTGCCAGCAGTTCGAGGGGATCGAACACTGAAGCTTTCTTT,CASSSRGSNTEAFF
.,TRBV5-1,TRBD2,TRBJ2-3,TGCGCCAGCAGCTTGACCCCTCGGGGGGGTATCGATACGCAGTATTTT,CASSLTPRGGIDTQYF
.,TRBV2,.,TRBJ2-7,TGTGCCAGCAGTGAAGCCGGGCGGGTACGAACCTACGAGCAGTACTTC,CASSEAGRVRTYEQYF
few,TRBV6-4,TRBD1,TRBJ2-3,TGTGCCAGCAGTGAGGCGGGACAGGGTGGCGCAGATACGCAGTATTTT,CASSEAGQGGADTQYF
.,TRBV30,TRBD2,TRBJ2-1,TGTGCCTGGGTAGGACTAGCGGGATTCAATGAGCAGTTCTTC,CAWVGLAGFNEQFF
.,TRBV11-2,TRBD1,TRBJ2-7,TGTGCCAGCAGCTTAAGCCGGGACAGGGTGTACGAGCAGTACTTC,CASSLSRDRVYEQYF
.,TRBV30,.,TRBJ2-7,TGTGCCTGGAGTGGGTCAGGTAATCCTTACGAGCAGTACTTC,CAWSGSGNPYEQYF
.,TRBV10-3,.,TRBJ2-2,TGTGCCATCAGTGATCTCACCGGGGAGCTGTTTTTT,CAISDLTGELFF
.,TRBV6-5,.,TRBJ2-1,TGTGCCAGCACCATGGAGGGTATCGATGAGCAGTTCTTC,CASTMEGIDEQFF
.,TRBV7-2,.,TRBJ2-3,TGTGCCAGCAGCTTCCTCCAATTTAGCACAGATACGCAGTATTTT,CASSFLQFSTDTQYF
.,TRBV11-2,TRBD1,TRBJ2-2,TGTGCCAGCAGCGCGGACAGGGGGCGGGGCGGGGAGCTGTTTTTT,CASSADRGRGGELFF
.,TRBV7-7,.,TRBJ2-2,TGTGCCAGCAGCTCGGGACTTGCCAACACCGGGGAGCTGTTTTTT,CASSSGLANTGELFF
.,TRBV11-2,.,TRBJ2-2,TGTGCCAGCAGCGCTCAGTTCAGGGTGAACACCGGGGAGCTGTTTTTT,CASSAQFRVNTGELFF
.,TRBV6-5,.,TRBJ1-3,TGTGCCAGCAGTTACAGCCCTGACTCTGGAAACACCATATATTTT,CASSYSPDSGNTIYF
.,TRBV25-1,.,TRBJ2-7,TGTGCCACCGCACTGGGCTACGAGCAGTACTTC,CATALGYEQYF
once,TRBV7-9,TRBD2,TRBJ2-7,TGTGCCAGCAGCTTAAACCAACGGGAGGACGACGAGCAGTACTTC,CASSLNQREDDEQYF
.,TRBV29-1,.,TRBJ1-2,TGCAGCGTTCGAGGGCAGGGTAGTGTTGGCTACACCTTC,CSVRGQGSVGYTF
.,TRBV27,.,TRBJ1-4,TGTGCCAGCAGGGGGGACAACCCAACTAATGAAAAACTGTTTTTT,CASRGDNPTNEKLFF
.,TRBV6-5,.,TRBJ1-5,TGTGCCAGCAGCCTACGGGACAGCAATCAGCCCCAGCATTTT,CASSLRDSNQPQHF
.,TRBV6-4,.,TRBJ2-3,TGTGCCAGCAGTGACTCGTCTGGTGGCACAGATACGCAGTATTTT,CASSDSSGGTDTQYF
once,TRBV27,TRBD1,TRBJ2-7,TGTGCCACCCAGACAGGGCCCCTCGAGCAGTACTTC,CATQTGPLEQYF
.,TRBV4-1,.,TRBJ2-7,TGCGCCAGCAGCCAAGGGGGCGGGCCCTCCTACGAGCAGTACTTC,CASSQGGGPSYEQYF
.,TRBV5-4,.,TRBJ2-1,TGTGCCAGCAGCCCGACTACGGCGAATGAGCAGTTCTTC,CASSPTTANEQFF
.,TRBV5-6,.,TRBJ1-1,TGTGCCAGCAGTCCTGGTCGGGGTGGATACACTGAAGCTTTCTTT,CASSPGRGGYTEAFF
.,TRBV21-1,.,TRBJ2-7,TGTGCCAGCAGCAAACGCCCGACTAGCGGGAGAACCTACGAGCAGTACTTC,CASSKRPTSGRTYEQYF
.,TRBV7-9,TRBD1,TRBJ1-1,TGTGCCAGCAGCCCCGACAGGGTCGGGGGGAACACTGAAGCTTTCTTT,CASSPDRVGGNTEAFF
.,TRBV4-1,.,TRBJ1-2,TGCGCCAGCAGCCAAGAGCTGTCACCGCCGGCTAACTATGGCTACACCTTC,CASSQELSPPANYGYTF
.,TRBV2,.,TRBJ1-5,TGTGCCAGCAGTGAACCGGACCTCAATCAGCCCCAGCATTTT,CASSEPDLNQPQHF
.,TRBV6-5,TRBD1,TRBJ1-1,TGTGCCAGCAGTTACTCGGAGGGGGCCACTGAAGCTTTCTTT,CASSYSEGATEAFF
.,TRBV11-2,.,TRBJ2-3,TGTGCCAGCAGCTTAGTAGCTGGCACAGATACGCAGTATTTT,CASSLVAGTDTQYF
.,TRBV18,.,TRBJ2-7,TGTGCCAGCTTTATGGGGGGAACGCGGCTGGACGAGCAGTACTTC,CASFMGGTRLDEQYF
.,TRBV4-1,.,TRBJ2-3,TGCGCCAGCAGCTCGCCGTTGGGGTCCGGAGGGGGCACAGATACGCAGTATTTT,CASSSPLGSGGGTDTQYF